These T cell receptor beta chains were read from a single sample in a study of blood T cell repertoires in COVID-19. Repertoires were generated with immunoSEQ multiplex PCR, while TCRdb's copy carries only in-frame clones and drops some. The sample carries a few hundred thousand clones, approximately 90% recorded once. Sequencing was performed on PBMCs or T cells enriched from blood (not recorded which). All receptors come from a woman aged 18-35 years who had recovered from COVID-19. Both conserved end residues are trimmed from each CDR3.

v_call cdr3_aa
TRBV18 ASSQKTGGGNQPQH
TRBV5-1 ASSLEGGGETQY
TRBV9 ASSVSGGSTDTQY
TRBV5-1 ASSLGQLAATSLEQY
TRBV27 ASSLLAGGGYT
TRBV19 ASSILRNEQF
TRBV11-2 ASSLVWRSAEAF
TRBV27 ASNPGTGELF
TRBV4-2 ASSQDWRGGQPQH
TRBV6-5 ASSYDTGASTDTQY
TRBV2 ASSPQVRGPQH
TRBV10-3 AISTGTESQPQH
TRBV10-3 AISESFLPGNQPQH
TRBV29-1 SVGTGDNEKLF
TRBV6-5 ASPPDSGYEQY
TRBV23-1 ASSSARLSGVGYT
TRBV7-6 ACSRGPFGNEQF
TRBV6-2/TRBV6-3 ASSHRGGLPYNEQF
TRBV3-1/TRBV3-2 ASSLSDRGHEQY
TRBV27 ASRPQGATPLH
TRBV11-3 ASSTGLGYTDTQY
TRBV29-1 SVGLGAWNTEAF
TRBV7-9 ASSSNGTPDTQY
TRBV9 ASSERDSGANVLT
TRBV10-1 ASSEMEVRSPNTEAF
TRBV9 ASSVVPGGSSNTGELF
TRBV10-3 AISQGGDTEAF
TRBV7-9 ASSSTGYEQY